These 10 T cell receptor beta chains were sequenced from one sample in a study of blood T cell repertoires in COVID-19. Produced via immunoSEQ multiplex PCR; TCRdb's table is partial and in-frame only. The sample lists 70,000 or so clones, roughly 90% seen once, with less than 0.65% in the top ten. Sequencing was carried out using peripheral blood. The receptors here all came from a man aged 55 to 70 with acute or convalescent COVID-19.

The CDR3 DNA follows: TGTGCCAGCAGCTTAGCGTCGTTTACAGGGAACACTGAAGCTTTCTTT. It is translated as CASSLASFTGNTEAFF. The rearrangement links TRBV7-8 to TRBJ1-1, with a weak D call TRBD1 (5 bases). V was pared by 0 bases and J by 1 base, with 12 bases between. Germline loops: CDR1 SGHVS, CDR2 FQNEAQ. CDR3 size: 16 residues.

The CDR3 DNA reads TGTGCCAGCAGTCTGCGAGGGGGAGTGGGCACTGAAGCTTTCTTT. Its protein product is CASSLRGGVGTEAFF. V usage is TRBV6-5 and J usage is TRBJ1-1; possible D gene TRBD1, 6 bases. V lost 5 bases and J 4 bases, leaving 17 bases between the germline ends. CDR1 is MNHEY and CDR2 is SVGAGI in the germline V gene. This CDR3 comprises 15 residues.

The V call is TRBV5-6, the J call TRBJ1-4; D not resolved. The germline CDR1 and CDR2 sequences are SGHDT and YYEEEE. CDR3 size: 16 residues. Deletions cut 6 bases from V and 4 bases from J, with 19 bases between. The CDR3 region is CASKPRRTVHNEKLFF. CDR3 in DNA: TGTGCCAGCAAACCTCGTCGAACAGTTCATAATGAAAAACTGTTTTTT.

The chain links TRBV30 to TRBJ2-5; tentatively, D is TRBD2 (5 bases). Germline loops: CDR1 GTSNPN, CDR2 SVGIG (reference sequence). The germline V and J ends were trimmed by 5 bases and 5 bases, with 15 bases remaining between them. The CDR3 runs to 13 residues. This CDR3 reads CAWEVGRGETQYF. In nucleotides, the CDR3 is TGTGCCTGGGAGGTCGGGCGAGGGGAGACCCAGTACTTC.

The genes are TRBV28 and TRBJ2-5; possible D gene TRBD1, 6 bases. This CDR3 spans 14 amino acids. V lost 3 bases and J 5 bases, leaving 13 bases between the germline ends. Germline V gene sequence: CDR1 MDHEN, CDR2 SYDVKM. CDR3 region: CASSFRDNRETQYF. DNA of the CDR3: TGTGCCAGCAGTTTTAGGGACAATAGGGAGACCCAGTACTTC.

The CDR3 DNA is TGTGCCACCAGTGATTCCAGGACTAGCGGGGGGGCTAGAGATACGCAGTATTTT. Its translation is CATSDSRTSGGARDTQYF. The chain carries TRBV24-1 and TRBJ2-3; 15 bases line up with TRBD2. V lost 2 bases, J lost 5 bases, and 7 bases stayed unmatched. Germline V gene lookup returns CDR1 KGHDR and CDR2 SFDVKD. The CDR3 runs to 18 residues.

V usage is TRBV29-1 and J usage is TRBJ2-1, with 7 bases matching TRBD2. Germline CDR1 SQVTM, CDR2 ANQGSEA. V shed 3 bases and J 10 bases; nucleotides not matched to a gene: 9. The CDR3 sequence is 13 residues long. The CDR3 region has the DNA TGCAGCGTTGAGACTAGCTCTGACGGCGAGCAGTTCTTC. Translated, it gives CSVETSSDGEQFF.

This clone was counted a few times. This chain uses TRBV5-1 with TRBJ1-5; 7 nucleotides align to TRBD1. The J segment lost 5 bases and the V segment lost 3 bases, leaving 2 bases of the junction unmatched. The CDR3 runs to 13 residues. Germline V gives CDR1 SGHRS, CDR2 YFSETQ. CDR3 loop: CASSWGTDQPQHF. The CDR3 DNA reads TGCGCCAGCAGCTGGGGGACAGATCAGCCCCAGCATTTT.

CDR3 in amino acids: CASSLRVSRSGGIFSAGSGNTIYF. The CDR3 region has the DNA TGCGCCAGCAGCTTGCGGGTTTCTCGTTCAGGGGGTATCTTCTCAGCCGGCTCTGGAAACACCATATATTTT. The chain couples TRBV5-1 to TRBJ1-3, with 7 bases matching TRBD1. The CDR3 totals 24 residues. The trim removed 1 base at V and 0 bases at J, leaving 28 bases unmatched. The germline gives CDR1 SGHRS, CDR2 YFSETQ.

The rearrangement links TRBV19 to TRBJ1-2; D is unresolved. Trimming took off 0 bases at V and 4 bases at J, with 6 bases between the two ends. The CDR3 loop spans 13 amino acids. The germline V gene has CDR1 LNHDA and CDR2 SQIVND (reference sequence). CDR3 in amino acids: CASSIDRFYGYTF. Written as DNA, the CDR3 is TGTGCCAGTAGTATAGACAGATTCTATGGCTACACCTTC.